These 27 T cell receptor beta chains share one sample of origin, sequenced in a study of cytomegalovirus exposure and HLA in healthy donors. The study ran its PCR with 60 Vbeta and 13 Jbeta primers. The assay was immunoSEQ multiplex PCR, and TCRdb's table has in-frame clones only and misses some. The table has over 100,000 clones, about three fifths seen once; the top ten hold about 9%. Sequencing used PBMCs. The source of these receptors is a man aged 35-49 years in good health and CMV-seropositive.

This chain joins TRBV6-5 and TRBJ1-2; 8 bases match TRBD1. CDR3 length: 13 residues. After removal of 5 bases from V and 9 bases from J, the junction contained 8 bases not matched to a gene. In germline, CDR1 is MNHEY, CDR2 SVGAGI. The chain's CDR3 is CASSPGGWGSYTF. The CDR3 coding sequence is TGTGCCAGCAGTCCAGGGGGCTGGGGTAGCTACACCTTC.

This clone was seen at least ten times. The chain combines TRBV6-5 with TRBJ2-7; TRBD1 aligns across 7 bases. The V gene end was trimmed by 5 bases and the J gene end by 3 bases; junction bases not matched to a gene: 4. Per germline, CDR1 MNHEY and CDR2 SVGAGI. CDR3 size: 13 residues. The CDR3 sequence is CASSLRQGYEQYF. The CDR3 bases are TGTGCCAGCAGTCTACGACAGGGCTACGAGCAGTACTTC.

This clone was counted between two and nine times. The J gene is TRBJ2-5, the V gene TRBV5-1; tentative D call: TRBD1 (6 bases). The assigned J gene may be wrong: the sequence end matches TRBJ2-7 better. The CDR3 sequence is 13 residues long. Germline CDR1 is SGHRS and CDR2 is YFSETQ. The DNA of the CDR3 is TGCGCCAGTTCGAAACAGGGACCCCACGAGCAGTACTTC. Translation gives CASSKQGPHEQYF.

The chain combines TRBV6-5 with TRBJ2-1; 9 bases are shared with TRBD1. J lost 9 bases, V lost 0 bases, and 6 bases had no gene match. This CDR3 comprises 15 residues. Germline values: CDR1 MNHEY, CDR2 SVGAGI. CDR3 region: CASSYSYRGPGEQFF. CDR3 DNA: TGTGCCAGCAGTTACTCGTACAGGGGGCCGGGTGAGCAGTTCTTC.

The genes are TRBV19 and TRBJ2-1; D call uncertain. Trimming removed 3 bases from V and 0 bases from J, with 9 bases in between. CDR3 length equals 15 residues. Germline loops: CDR1 LNHDA, CDR2 SQIVND (reference sequence). The CDR3 DNA reads TGTGCCAGTAGTATCACGGCTAGCTCCTACAATGAGCAGTTCTTC. It codes for CASSITASSYNEQFF.

The chain links TRBV5-1 to TRBJ1-1; 7 bases fit TRBD1. The V and J ends lost 4 bases and 7 bases, in that order; junction bases with no gene match: 10. The length of the CDR3 is 14 residues. Germline V gene sequence: CDR1 SGHRS, CDR2 YFSETQ. CDR3: CASSLQGPTLEAFF. CDR3 DNA sequence: TGCGCCAGCAGCCTACAGGGGCCAACCCTTGAAGCTTTCTTT.

V and J are TRBV9 and TRBJ1-3; D is possibly TRBD1 (5 bases). Germline V gene sequence: CDR1 SGDLS, CDR2 YYNGEE. V gave up 0 bases and J gave up 0 bases, with 16 bases separating them. This CDR3 comprises 18 residues. CDR3 protein: CASSVAVGREVSGNTIYF. The CDR3 DNA sequence: TGTGCCAGCAGCGTAGCTGTGGGCAGGGAAGTCTCTGGAAACACCATATATTTT.

Here the CDR3 reads CASKGGMEDEQFF. CDR3 in DNA: TGTGCCAGCAAGGGGGGGATGGAAGATGAGCAGTTCTTC. The chain links TRBV2 to TRBJ2-1; TRBD2 might be the D (7 bases). Germline CDR1 and CDR2: SNHLY and FYNNEI. This CDR3 is built from 13 residues. V was shortened by 7 bases and J by 8 bases, with 15 bases between the two germline ends.

This chain connects TRBV29-1 to TRBJ2-5; possible D gene TRBD2, 6 bases. The CDR3 runs to 12 residues. V was shortened by 7 bases and J by 5 bases, with 14 bases between the two germline ends. Germline V lookup: CDR1 SQVTM, CDR2 ANQGSEA. As DNA, the CDR3 is TGCAGCGCCTACGGAGGGTCGGAGACCCAGTACTTC. It specifies CSAYGGSETQYF.

The table lists this clone with a count of one. The chain joins TRBV5-1 to TRBJ2-5; no clear D gene. CDR1 and CDR2 (germline): SGHRS, YFSETQ. V lost 1 base, J lost 3 bases, and 7 bases lay in between. This CDR3 spans 13 amino acids. CDR3 in amino acids: CASSLFREETQYF. CDR3 in DNA: TGCGCCAGCAGCTTGTTCCGGGAAGAGACCCAGTACTTC.

The CDR3 loop reads CASSLYRLAGAGDTQYF. In DNA form, the CDR3 reads TGTGCCAGCAGCTTATATCGGCTAGCGGGAGCCGGGGATACGCAGTATTTT. The chain recombines TRBV7-9 with TRBJ2-3; 10 positions agree with TRBD2. The CDR3 is 17 amino acids. Trimming cost V 2 bases and J 6 bases; bases outside gene matches: 11. In germline, CDR1 is SEHNR, CDR2 FQNEAQ (reference sequence).

This rearrangement joins TRBV14 to TRBJ1-6, with D possibly TRBD1 on 5 matching bases. Trimming stripped 4 bases from V and 7 bases from J, with 11 bases between. The CDR3 covers 14 residues. Germline V lookup: CDR1 SGHDN, CDR2 FVKESK. The CDR3 spells CASSPRVVNSPLHF. The DNA of the CDR3 is TGTGCCAGCAGCCCCAGGGTGGTCAATTCACCCCTCCACTTT.

V is TRBV5-1 and J is TRBJ1-2, with TRBD1 identical over 9 bases. Germline CDR1 SGHRS, CDR2 YFSETQ. Trimming cost V 5 bases and J 8 bases; bases outside gene matches: 10. The CDR3 has 14 amino acids. The CDR3 region is CASSTAGQGWGYTF. The CDR3 DNA reads TGCGCCAGCAGTACGGCGGGACAGGGTTGGGGCTACACCTTC.

V gene TRBV30 combines with J gene TRBJ1-5; 9 bases line up with TRBD1. The CDR3 spans 13 residues. V lost 1 base to trimming and J lost 5 bases; unmatched junction nucleotides: 0. CDR1 and CDR2 from the germline V gene are GTSNPN and SVGIG (reference sequence). The CDR3 spells CAWSGTGDQPQHF. The CDR3, as DNA: TGTGCCTGGAGTGGGACAGGGGATCAGCCCCAGCATTTT.

The genes are TRBV5-1 and TRBJ1-2; the D gene is possibly TRBD1 (5 bases). Trimming stripped 4 bases from V and 0 bases from J, with 13 bases between. This CDR3 region has 15 residues. CDR1 SGHRS and CDR2 YFSETQ come from the germline V gene. The CDR3 region is CASSNGGTPNYGYTF. The CDR3, as DNA: TGCGCCAGCAGCAACGGCGGGACTCCTAACTATGGCTACACCTTC.

This clone is a singleton in its sample. The rearrangement joins TRBV5-1 to TRBJ2-2, with TRBD2 matching over 8 bases. The CDR3 runs 15 residues. Germline CDR1 and CDR2: SGHRS and YFSETQ. The junction had 9 bases not matched to a gene; V was cut back by 4 bases and J by 7 bases. The CDR3 sequence: CASSPTGGQVGELFF. The CDR3 region has the DNA TGCGCCAGCAGCCCCACGGGGGGGCAAGTCGGGGAGCTGTTTTTT.

The chain couples TRBV28 to TRBJ1-5; no definite D call. The ends were cut back, 0 bases at V and 8 bases at J, with 14 bases in the middle. This CDR3 is built from 15 residues. Germline loops: CDR1 MDHEN, CDR2 SYDVKM. The CDR3 coding sequence is TGTGCCAGCAGTTTATGGTCGGCTGAGGGAAAGCCCCAGCATTTT. This encodes CASSLWSAEGKPQHF.

As concerns this clone: Other nucleotide sequences in the sample specify the same CDR3. The chain employs TRBV6-5 and TRBJ1-3; maybe TRBD1 (5 bases). This CDR3 contains 13 residues. The germline gives CDR1 MNHEY, CDR2 SVGAGI. V dropped 6 bases and J dropped 4 bases, with 10 bases sitting between them. Here the CDR3 reads CASRRTGGNTIYF. The CDR3 nucleotides read TGTGCCAGCAGGCGAACAGGAGGAAACACCATATATTTT.

This chain links TRBV7-2 with TRBJ2-4; 7 nucleotides agree with TRBD1. This CDR3 region has 12 residues. Losses at the gene ends were 1 base for V and 15 bases for J; bases not matched to a gene: 6. Germline V gene lookup returns CDR1 SGHTA and CDR2 FQGNSA. Here the CDR3 reads CASSLDQGQPYF. The CDR3 DNA follows: TGTGCCAGCAGCTTAGACCAGGGACAGCCGTACTTC.

The chain has TRBV6-5 and TRBJ1-4, with D perhaps matching TRBD1 (6 bases). The germline V gene encodes CDR1 MNHEY and CDR2 SVGAGI. CDR3 size: 15 residues. The V end lost 4 bases, the J end lost 8 bases, and 17 bases lay between the germline ends. Here the CDR3 DNA reads TGTGCCAGCAGTTCTGGGACACTAGGCCGCGAAAAACTGTTTTTT. The encoded protein is CASSSGTLGREKLFF.

The rearrangement joins TRBV6-5 to TRBJ2-2; D is possibly TRBD1 (6 bases). Germline V gene lookup returns CDR1 MNHEY and CDR2 SVGAGI. The V gene lost 4 bases and the J gene lost 1 base, with 7 bases spanning the gap. The length of the CDR3 is 14 residues. This CDR3 reads CASSWTVNTGELFF. DNA for the CDR3: TGTGCCAGCAGTTGGACAGTGAACACCGGGGAGCTGTTTTTT.

The chain combines TRBV5-4 with TRBJ2-3; 7 bases are shared with TRBD1. Per the germline V gene, CDR1 is SGHNT and CDR2 is YYREEE (reference sequence). The CDR3 has 15 residues. J gave up 6 bases and V 1 base, and 8 bases lay outside the gene matches. The DNA for the CDR3 is TGTGCCAGCAGCTTGCTGGACAGGTTTCCGGATACGCAGTATTTT. It translates to CASSLLDRFPDTQYF.

This clone was detected only once. J is TRBJ2-2 and V is TRBV5-1; D might be TRBD2 (5 bases). The CDR3 length is 16 residues. The V end was cut by 0 bases, the J end by 5 bases, with 14 bases between. From germline, CDR1 is SGHRS and CDR2 YFSETQ. The CDR3 DNA is TGCGCCAGCAGCTTGGAAGGGTATAGCGAGACCGGGGAGCTGTTTTTT. Protein product: CASSLEGYSETGELFF.

The chain recombines TRBV4-2 with TRBJ2-5, with TRBD2 matching 13 bases. Germline V gene data show CDR1 as LGHNA and CDR2 as YNFKEQ. The CDR3 is 16 amino acids. The V and J ends lost 4 bases and 5 bases, in that order; junction bases with no gene match: 7. In nucleotides, the CDR3 is TGTGCCAGCAGCCCTAGGACTAGCGGGAGTTGGGAGACCCAGTACTTC. Translation: CASSPRTSGSWETQYF.

This rearrangement joins TRBV4-1 to TRBJ2-7; 12 bases map to TRBD2. V was pared by 0 bases and J by 1 base, with 7 bases of the junction left unmatched. Germline assignment: CDR1 MGHRA and CDR2 YSYEKL. CDR3 length: 18 residues. CDR3 amino acids: CASSQDRLAGGPSYEQYF. DNA for the CDR3: TGCGCCAGCAGCCAAGATCGGCTAGCGGGGGGGCCGTCCTACGAGCAGTACTTC.

This clone appeared a single time. The chain carries TRBV11-1 and TRBJ1-2; weak D call: TRBD1 (6 bases). The CDR3 totals 16 residues. Germline assignment: CDR1 SGHAT and CDR2 FQDESV (reference sequence). Trimming took 5 bases from V and 6 from J, leaving 22 bases between them. The CDR3 loop reads CASSHPGTPPGDGYTF. The CDR3 DNA reads TGTGCCAGCAGCCACCCCGGGACACCCCCTGGAGATGGCTACACCTTC.

The chain has TRBV29-1 and TRBJ2-2; 10 bases agree with TRBD1. Germline lookup yields CDR1 SQVTM and CDR2 ANQGSEA. J was trimmed by 6 bases and V by 0 bases; bases with no gene match: 13. The CDR3 is 18 residues long. CDR3 sequence (DNA): TGCAGCGTTGAAGATTGGACTGTTCCGGGACAGGGGCCCGGGGAGCTGTTTTTT. This codes for CSVEDWTVPGQGPGELFF.